A selection of T cell receptor beta chains follows, all from one sample in a study of blood T cell repertoires in COVID-19. Data came from immunoSEQ multiplex PCR; TCRdb stores just in-frame clones and leaves some out. This sample has approximately 310,000 clones, with around 87% found just once. The source material was peripheral blood. These receptors were taken from a man aged 50-59 years with active or convalescent COVID-19. Each CDR3 is given with its conserved first and last residue. The D gene is left open where the match is weak. Clone size is shown for a subset of rows, as once, few, many or a class of expanded clone.

clone size,J gene,V gene,CDR3 length,D gene,CDR3 DNA,CDR3 protein
NA,TRBJ1-4,TRBV4-1,13,NA,TGCGCCAGCAGCATCCTTTCAGGGGAAAAACTGTTTTTT,CASSILSGEKLFF
NA,TRBJ1-1,TRBV28,16,NA,TGTGCCAGCAGTTTATGGGGACTGCGCATGAACACTGAAGCTTTCTTT,CASSLWGLRMNTEAFF
few,TRBJ2-5,TRBV6-2/TRBV6-3,16,TRBD2,TGTGCCAGCAGTTACCCCCGGAGCGGGGGGGGTGAGACCCAGTACTTC,CASSYPRSGGGETQYF
NA,TRBJ2-7,TRBV19,15,TRBD2,TGTGCCAGTAACGCGGGACTAGCGGGAGGTAACGAGCAGTACTTC,CASNAGLAGGNEQYF
NA,TRBJ2-3,TRBV29-1,18,TRBD1,TGCAGCGTTTCTCCTACCCTACAGGGGCGATCTAGCACAGATACGCAGTATTTT,CSVSPTLQGRSSTDTQYF
once,TRBJ1-3,TRBV5-1,15,TRBD1,TGCGCCAGCAGCCCGGGACAGGGGAGTGGAAACACCATATATTTT,CASSPGQGSGNTIYF
NA,TRBJ1-2,TRBV6-5,16,TRBD1,TGTGCCAGCAGTTACTCTTCCCAGGGGGCGATAGGTGGCTACACCTTC,CASSYSSQGAIGGYTF
NA,TRBJ1-3,TRBV18,14,NA,TGTGCCAGCTCACCGTCCAGGGGAGGAAACACCATATATTTT,CASSPSRGGNTIYF
NA,TRBJ2-5,TRBV5-5,14,TRBD2,TGTGCCAGCAGCTTTACTAGCGGCCAAGAGACCCAGTACTTC,CASSFTSGQETQYF
NA,TRBJ1-1,TRBV27,13,NA,TGTGCCAGCAAAACCGGGAGGAACACTGAAGCTTTCTTT,CASKTGRNTEAFF
NA,TRBJ2-3,TRBV7-7,17,TRBD2,TGTGCTAGCAGCCCTGGGCCCCCCGGACTAGCGGCAGATACGCAGTATTTT,CASSPGPPGLAADTQYF
NA,TRBJ2-2,TRBV30,16,TRBD2,TGTGCCTGGTCCGGGACTAGCGGGTTGAACACCGGGGAGCTGTTTTTT,CAWSGTSGLNTGELFF
NA,TRBJ1-2,TRBV7-2,14,NA,TGTGCCAGCTCGGTGGGGCAGCACTCCTATGGCTACACCTTC,CASSVGQHSYGYTF
NA,TRBJ1-4,TRBV28,11,NA,TGTGCCAGCAGCCCGTTGGAAAAACTGTTTTTT,CASSPLEKLFF
NA,TRBJ1-1,TRBV5-6,15,NA,TGTGCCAGCAGCTTGAAAGCGTTGATGAACACTGAAGCTTTCTTT,CASSLKALMNTEAFF
NA,TRBJ1-2,TRBV29-1,13,NA,TGCAGCGTGACAGCGTTATCTAACTATGGCTACACCTTC,CSVTALSNYGYTF
NA,TRBJ1-2,TRBV5-6,12,NA,TGTGCCAGCAGCCTAGGGGCCCGGGGCTACACCTTC,CASSLGARGYTF
NA,TRBJ2-1,TRBV7-6,15,TRBD2,TGTGCCAGCAGCCCCGGACTAGCGGGAGGCGACGAGCAGTTCTTC,CASSPGLAGGDEQFF
NA,TRBJ1-2,TRBV19,13,NA,TGTGCCAGTAGTATTAGCCAGAACTATGGCTACACCTTC,CASSISQNYGYTF
NA,TRBJ2-1,TRBV5-1,14,TRBD2,TGCGCCAGCAGAGCGGGAGGGAGTCAGAATGAGCAGTTCTTC,CASRAGGSQNEQFF
NA,TRBJ2-7,TRBV4-1,13,NA,TGCGCCAGCAGCCACCAGGGGGGTTACGAGCAGTACTTC,CASSHQGGYEQYF
NA,TRBJ1-1,TRBV2,15,TRBD1,TGTGCCAGCAGTGTACAGGGGGTTTGGAACACTGAAGCTTTCTTT,CASSVQGVWNTEAFF
NA,TRBJ1-6,TRBV21-1,14,NA,TGTGCCAGCCCTCCCGGGACAGTAAATTCACCCCTCCACTTT,CASPPGTVNSPLHF
once,TRBJ1-5,TRBV24-1,16,TRBD1,TGTGCCACCAGTGATTCTAGGACAGGGATACGTCAGCCCCAGCATTTT,CATSDSRTGIRQPQHF
NA,TRBJ1-2,TRBV5-6,15,TRBD1,TGTGCCAGCAGCGTCCGGGACAGGGCTATTCATGGCTACACCTTC,CASSVRDRAIHGYTF
NA,TRBJ1-6,TRBV27,14,NA,TGTGCCAGCAGTGACGACAGAGATAATTCACCCCTCCACTTT,CASSDDRDNSPLHF
NA,TRBJ2-3,TRBV5-1,17,TRBD2,TGCGCCAGCAGCTTGGGGGTAGCGGGAGGTTCAACAGATACGCAGTATTTT,CASSLGVAGGSTDTQYF
NA,TRBJ2-5,TRBV19,15,TRBD1,TGTGCCAGTAGTATACCGAGACAGGGGGAAGAGACCCAGTACTTC,CASSIPRQGEETQYF